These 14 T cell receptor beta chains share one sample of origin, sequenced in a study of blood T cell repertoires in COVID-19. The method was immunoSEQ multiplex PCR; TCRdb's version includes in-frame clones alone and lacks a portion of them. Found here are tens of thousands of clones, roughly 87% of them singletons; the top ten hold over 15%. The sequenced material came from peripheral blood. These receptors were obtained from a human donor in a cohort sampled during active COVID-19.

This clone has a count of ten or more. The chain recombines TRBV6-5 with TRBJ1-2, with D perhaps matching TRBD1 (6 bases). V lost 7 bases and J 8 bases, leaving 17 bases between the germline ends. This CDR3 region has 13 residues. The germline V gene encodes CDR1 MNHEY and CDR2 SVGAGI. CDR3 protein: CASISAGVGGYTF. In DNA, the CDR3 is TGTGCCAGCATCTCTGCAGGGGTAGGCGGCTACACCTTC.

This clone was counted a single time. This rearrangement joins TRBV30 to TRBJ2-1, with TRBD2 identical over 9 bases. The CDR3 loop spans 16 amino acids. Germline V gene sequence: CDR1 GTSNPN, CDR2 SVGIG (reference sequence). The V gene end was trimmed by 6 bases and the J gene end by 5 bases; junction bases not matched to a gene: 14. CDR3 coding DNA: TGTGCCTGTCCCATAGGGCGGGGGGGCCTTAACAATGAGCAGTTCTTC. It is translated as CACPIGRGGLNNEQFF.

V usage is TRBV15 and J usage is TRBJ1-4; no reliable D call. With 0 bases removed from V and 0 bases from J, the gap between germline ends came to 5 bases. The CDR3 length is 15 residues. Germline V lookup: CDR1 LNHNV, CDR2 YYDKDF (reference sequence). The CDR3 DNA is TGTGCCACCAGCAGAGAGGCCTCAACTAATGAAAAACTGTTTTTT. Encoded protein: CATSREASTNEKLFF.

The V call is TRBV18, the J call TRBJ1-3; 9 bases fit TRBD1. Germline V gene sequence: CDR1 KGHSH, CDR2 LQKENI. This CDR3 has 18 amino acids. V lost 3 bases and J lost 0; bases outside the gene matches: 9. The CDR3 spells CASSPGTGRIYSGNTIYF. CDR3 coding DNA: TGTGCCAGCTCACCGGGGACAGGGAGAATCTACTCTGGAAACACCATATATTTT.

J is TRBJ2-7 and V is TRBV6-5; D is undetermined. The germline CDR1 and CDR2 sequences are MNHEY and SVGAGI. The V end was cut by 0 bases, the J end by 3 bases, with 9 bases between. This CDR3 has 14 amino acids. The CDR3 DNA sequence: TGTGCCAGCAGTTACTCGCAGTCGCACTACGAGCAGTACTTC. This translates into CASSYSQSHYEQYF.

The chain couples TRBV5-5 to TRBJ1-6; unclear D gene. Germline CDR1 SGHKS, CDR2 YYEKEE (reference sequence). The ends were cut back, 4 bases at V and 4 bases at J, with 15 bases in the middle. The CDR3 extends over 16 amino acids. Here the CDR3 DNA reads TGTGCCAGCAGCCCCGCCGGCGAAGCGTATAATTCACCCCTCCACTTT. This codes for CASSPAGEAYNSPLHF.

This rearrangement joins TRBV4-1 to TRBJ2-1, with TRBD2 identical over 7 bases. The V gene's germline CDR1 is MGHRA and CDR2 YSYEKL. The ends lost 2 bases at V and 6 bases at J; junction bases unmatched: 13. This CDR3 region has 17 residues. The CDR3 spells CASSQTGLGPTSNEQFF. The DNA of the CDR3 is TGCGCCAGCAGCCAAACAGGACTAGGGCCCACGAGCAATGAGCAGTTCTTC.

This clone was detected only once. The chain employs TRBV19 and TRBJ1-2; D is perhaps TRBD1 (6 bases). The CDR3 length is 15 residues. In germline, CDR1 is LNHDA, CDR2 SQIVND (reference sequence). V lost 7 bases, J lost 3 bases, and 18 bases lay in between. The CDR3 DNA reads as TGTGCCAGTAATAAGAGACAGGCCTCCGACTATGGCTACACCTTC. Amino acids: CASNKRQASDYGYTF.

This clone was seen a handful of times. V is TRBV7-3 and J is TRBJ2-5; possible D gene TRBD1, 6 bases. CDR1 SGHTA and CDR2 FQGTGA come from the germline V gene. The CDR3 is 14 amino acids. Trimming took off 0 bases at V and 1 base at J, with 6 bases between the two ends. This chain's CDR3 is CASSLTGAQETQYF. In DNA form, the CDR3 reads TGTGCCAGCAGCTTAACGGGGGCCCAAGAGACCCAGTACTTC.

CDR3 nucleotides: TGCGCCAGCAGCTTGGAAGAAGCCTCTGGAAACACCATATATTTT. Its translation is CASSLEEASGNTIYF. V and J are TRBV5-1 and TRBJ1-3; D is uncertain. The germline V gene encodes CDR1 SGHRS and CDR2 YFSETQ. The ends were cut back, 0 bases at V and 0 bases at J, with 7 bases in the middle. The CDR3 totals 15 residues.

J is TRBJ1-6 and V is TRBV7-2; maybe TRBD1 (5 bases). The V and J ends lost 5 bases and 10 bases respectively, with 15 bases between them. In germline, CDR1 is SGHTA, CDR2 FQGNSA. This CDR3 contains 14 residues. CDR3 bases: TGTGCCAGCAGCCTACCAGGGCGGGGATCACCCCTCCACTTT. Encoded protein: CASSLPGRGSPLHF.

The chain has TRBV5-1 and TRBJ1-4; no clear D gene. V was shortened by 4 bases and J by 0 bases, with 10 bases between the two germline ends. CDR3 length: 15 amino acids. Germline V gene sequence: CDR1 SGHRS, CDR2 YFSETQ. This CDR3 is CASSKDTSTNEKLFF. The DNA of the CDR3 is TGCGCCAGCAGCAAAGACACATCAACTAATGAAAAACTGTTTTTT.

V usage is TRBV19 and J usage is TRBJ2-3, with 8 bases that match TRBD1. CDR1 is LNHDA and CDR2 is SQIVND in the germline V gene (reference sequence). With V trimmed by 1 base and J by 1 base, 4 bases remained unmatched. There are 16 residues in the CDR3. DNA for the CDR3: TGTGCCAGTAGTATAGGAACGGACAGGGGCACAGATACGCAGTATTTT. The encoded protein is CASSIGTDRGTDTQYF.

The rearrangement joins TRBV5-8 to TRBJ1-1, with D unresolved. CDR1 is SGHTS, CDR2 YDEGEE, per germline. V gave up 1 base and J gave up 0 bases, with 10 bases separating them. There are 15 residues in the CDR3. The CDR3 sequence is CASSLQSGLNTEAFF. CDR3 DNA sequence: TGTGCCAGCAGCTTGCAATCGGGATTGAACACTGAAGCTTTCTTT. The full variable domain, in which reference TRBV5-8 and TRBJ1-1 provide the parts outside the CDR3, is EAGVTQSPTHLIKTRGQQATLRCSPISGHTSVYWYQQALGLGLQFLLWYDEGEERNRGNFPPRFSGRQFPNYSSELNVNALELEDSALYLCASSLQSGLNTEAFFGQGTRLTVV.